Below are 2 T cell receptor beta chains sequenced from a single sample in a study of CD8 T cells in acute hepatitis C reinfection. Time point of the sample: naive CD8 control sorted from an acute-time-point sample. Assay used: immunoSEQ multiplex PCR; TCRdb lists only in-frame clones, some missing. The sample includes approximately 40,000 clones, over 75% of them seen just once. Material for sequencing was naive CD8+ T cells from PBMCs. These receptors all come from a woman between 18 and 29 years old who spontaneously cleared hepatitis C infection.

J is TRBJ2-7 and V is TRBV28, with D possibly matching TRBD2 (6 bases). The CDR3 consists of 13 residues. Germline lookup yields CDR1 MDHEN and CDR2 SYDVKM. V lost 3 bases, J lost 1 base, and 7 bases lay in between. The CDR3, as DNA: TGTGCCAGCAGTTTTGGACTATCCTACGAGCAGTACTTC. Its protein is CASSFGLSYEQYF. Combining the CDR3 with reference TRBV28 and TRBJ2-7 gives the whole variable domain DVKVTQSSRYLVKRTGEKVFLECVQDMDHENMFWYRQDPGLGLRLIYFSYDVKMKEKGDIPEGYSVSREKKERFSLILESASTNQTSMYLCASSFGLSYEQYFGPGTRLTVT.

This clone was found once. This sequence joins TRBV5-6 and TRBJ2-1; TRBD2 matches at 12 bases. The germline CDR1 and CDR2 sequences are SGHDT and YYEEEE. The J segment lost 7 bases and the V segment lost 2 bases, leaving 4 bases of the junction unmatched. This CDR3 comprises 15 residues. The CDR3, as DNA: TGTGCCAGCAGCTTCGGGACTAGCGGGTGGAATGAGCAGTTCTTC. Residues: CASSFGTSGWNEQFF.